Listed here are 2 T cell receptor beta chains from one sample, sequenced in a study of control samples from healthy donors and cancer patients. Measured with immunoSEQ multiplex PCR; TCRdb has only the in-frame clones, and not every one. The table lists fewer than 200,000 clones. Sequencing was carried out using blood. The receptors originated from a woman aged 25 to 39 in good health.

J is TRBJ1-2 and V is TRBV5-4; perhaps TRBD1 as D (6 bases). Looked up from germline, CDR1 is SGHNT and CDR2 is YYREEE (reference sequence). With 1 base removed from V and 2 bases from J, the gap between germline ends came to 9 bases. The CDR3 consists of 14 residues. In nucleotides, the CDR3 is TGTGCCAGCAGCTTGTGGGGGCCCAACTATGGCTACACCTTC. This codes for CASSLWGPNYGYTF.

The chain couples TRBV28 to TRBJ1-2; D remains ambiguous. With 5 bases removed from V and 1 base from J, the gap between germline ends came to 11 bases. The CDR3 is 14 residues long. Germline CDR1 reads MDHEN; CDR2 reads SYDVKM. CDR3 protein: CASSMGIGNYGYTF. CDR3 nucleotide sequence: TGTGCCAGCAGTATGGGCATTGGTAACTATGGCTACACCTTC.